This T cell receptor (beta chain) comes out of a study of immune evolution from preneoplasia to lung adenocarcinoma. Findings and limits, study-wide: Later-stage lesions seemingly showed higher T cell density and diversity than normal lung. Compared with EGFR-mutant or double wild-type lesions, KRAS-mutant nodules were more clonal.

From germline, CDR1 is SEHNR and CDR2 FQNEAQ (reference sequence). The CDR3 loop spans 16 amino acids. With 6 bases clipped from V and 0 bases from J, the junction kept 8 bases outside the gene matches. This clone occurred once. The antigen is not known. Data came from immunoSEQ multiplex PCR; TCRdb stores just in-frame clones and leaves some out. The data show 4,000 to 4,500 clones, 86% seen once. Patient tissue came from resections in Japan or China, 2014–2017. Nucleic acids came from premalignant or tumor cells enriched by macro-dissection. Sequencing was carried out using FFPE minimally invasive lung adenocarcinoma tissue. The V call is TRBV7-9, the J call TRBJ1-1; the match to TRBD1 covers 9 bases. This receptor was identified in a donor at least 70 years old with lung adenocarcinoma. The CDR3 sequence: CASRRGTGSMNTEAFF. CDR3 nucleotide sequence: TGTGCCAGCAGACGTGGGACAGGGTCTATGAACACTGAAGCTTTCTTT.